This T cell receptor beta chain is from a study of beta chain features in type 1 diabetes (dated by TCRdb to the late 2010s). Background for the entire study: Mean age, gender distribution, total cell number and subset yield were not different between patients and healthy donors. A total of 107,917,701 sorted cells were examined across all samples, and the number of cells per subset was strongly correlated with RNA yield. The study compared TCRB repertoires of sorted circulating CD4+ T cell subsets between recently diagnosed type 1 diabetes patients and matched healthy donors. Naive and central memory subsets were obtained from all 30 or so donors, but regulatory and stem cell-like memory subsets were isolated from only 8 patients and 8 healthy donors. Paper-wide results and their limitations: Naive, central memory and regulatory TCRB repertoires appeared to be more alike among patients than among healthy donors. Patients with type 1 diabetes made fewer insertions and deleted more nucleotides at VDJ recombination sites, implying thymic rearrangement abnormalities. Because cDNA was sequenced instead of genomic DNA, activated cells with high expression could be over-represented, although the groups did not differ in activation or CD3 levels. In all four CD4+ subsets, TCRB CDR3 length was moderately but significantly shorter in type 1 diabetes patients. PCR may preferentially amplify shorter templates, but because patient and control samples were amplified and corrected together, any resulting skew would affect both groups equally. Because small numbers of individuals were included in the HLA sub-analyses, any influence of HLA type on TCRB rearrangement was left unresolved.

In regard to this clone: Its antigen is unknown. Base-call qualities are not available, and no considerably larger clone is one nucleotide away.

Each donor gave one peripheral blood draw, about 110 mL on average, collected into heparinised tubes. Naive, central memory, regulatory and stem cell-like memory CD4+ T cells were sorted on a BD FACSAria II using a panel including CD45RO, CCR7, CD25, CD127, CD95 and CD27. Every sorted population had a purity above 95%. PBMCs were isolated immediately by Lymphoprep density gradient centrifugation and stained directly without culture. Samples were stained and sorted in pairs, with one healthy donor and one patient per experiment, so that batch effects were minimized. V is clipped by 0 bases and J by 6 bases, and the sequence between their germline boundaries is 21 bases long. The germline V gene specifies SGHRS as CDR1 and YFSETQ as CDR2. The CDR3, cysteine through phenylalanine, is 17 amino acids long. Only the CDR3 part of the read is kept: 51 bases, read in frame from the first base. The entire isolated RNA was reverse transcribed using the High Capacity cDNA Reverse Transcription Kit, and thus expressed TCRB transcripts were sequenced. Deep immunoSEQ sequencing was performed on naive, central memory and regulatory T cell samples, with an average of about 3.6 million total reads per sample. Sorted cells were lysed in RLT buffer, and RNA was extracted using DNase-treated RNeasy Micro or Mini kits according to cell number. Each cell subset was processed separately to prevent cross-contamination, with patient and healthy donor samples processed together. Using the immunoSEQ multiplex PCR, TCRB sequences were amplified from cDNA into 87-bp fragments spanning the CDR3 region. Amplicons were sequenced on the Illumina HiSeq platform. Turning to the authors' computational methods: Synthetic template baselines were used to correct PCR bias computationally, reads within Hamming distance 2 were collapsed together, and singletons that could not be merged were discarded. By aligning reads against IMGT, V, D and J genes, CDR3 length, and insertions or deletions at six rearrangement sites were assigned. Within each subset, clonotype counts were normalized to sorted cell number, and only after that were true diversity and Gini coefficients computed with the tcR R package. Repertoire sharing was quantified using the overlap coefficient calculated on TCRB nucleotide sequences. The table comes from immuneACCESS by way of TCRdb, which keeps in-frame sequences with V and J called. Part of the clones is missing from these tables; in studies checked, under half for an unresolved V gene and the rest for unknown reasons. The V and J calls and clone size were taken over from that table, and D and trimming were inferred from the DNA. Within this sample are roughly 40,000 clones, with around 49% of them counted one time only. The ten largest clones add up to around 0.7% of the sample.

The sequence came from a woman in her late teens or twenties in good health. Sequences were obtained from central memory CD4+ T cells from blood. Here the chain combines TRBV5-1 and TRBJ1-2; perhaps TRBD1 is the D gene, with 6 bases matching. The nucleotide sequence is TGCGCCAGCAGCTTGGGCTTCTCACAGGGACAAGGGCATGGCTACACCTTC. Its coded protein is CASSLGFSQGQGHGYTF.